This T cell receptor (beta chain) was captured in a study of blood T cells in healthy people across ages. In the study overall: Roughly one uniquely barcoded beta molecule per two T cells was captured.

Germline-derived CDR1 and CDR2 are DFQATT and SNEGSKA (reference sequence). V was trimmed by 4 bases and J by 9 bases, leaving 15 bases between them. The CDR3 consists of 12 residues. A sample-barcoded 5' primer and a J-beta primer mix were used in a second PCR of roughly 7 to 11 cycles. TCRdb processed the 5' RACE reads anew with MiXCR; each CDR3 protein has one entry. This table has some 760,000 distinct CDR3 sequences, roughly 25% appearing once. No fewer than 5 micrograms of total RNA were isolated from every sample. Ten or more counts support this clonotype. These same records also appear under a second study, on T cells of mothers and their children. From that study: Related and unrelated pairs show TCR recombination output that thymic selection shapes similarly. Normalized overlap was always slightly, never significantly, higher in related than unrelated mother-child pairs.

J is TRBJ2-5 and V is TRBV20-1; D is tentatively TRBD1 or TRBD2 (5 bases each). The receptor's source is a boy aged 5-17 years in good health. The source material was blood. CDR3 in DNA: TGCAGTGCTATCCGGGGCAATGGGGCCCAGTACTTC. Translation: CSAIRGNGAQYF.